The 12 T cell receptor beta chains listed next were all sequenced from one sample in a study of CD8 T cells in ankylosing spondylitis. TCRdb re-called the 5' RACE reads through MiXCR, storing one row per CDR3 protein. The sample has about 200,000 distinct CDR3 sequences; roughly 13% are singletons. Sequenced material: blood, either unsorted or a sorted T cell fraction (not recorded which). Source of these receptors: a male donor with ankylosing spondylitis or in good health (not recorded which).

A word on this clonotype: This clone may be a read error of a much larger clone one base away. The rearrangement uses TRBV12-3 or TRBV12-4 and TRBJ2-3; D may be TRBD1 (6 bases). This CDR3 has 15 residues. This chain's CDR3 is CASKLKGIRTDTRYF. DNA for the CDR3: TGTGCCAGCAAACTGAAGGGGATTAGGACAGATACGCGGTATTTT.

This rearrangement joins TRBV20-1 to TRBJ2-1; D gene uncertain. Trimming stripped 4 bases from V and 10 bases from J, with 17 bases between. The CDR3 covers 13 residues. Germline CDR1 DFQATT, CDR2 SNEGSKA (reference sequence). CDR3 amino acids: CSATVTVPLEQFF. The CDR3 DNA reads TGCAGTGCTACAGTGACTGTTCCGCTAGAGCAGTTCTTC.

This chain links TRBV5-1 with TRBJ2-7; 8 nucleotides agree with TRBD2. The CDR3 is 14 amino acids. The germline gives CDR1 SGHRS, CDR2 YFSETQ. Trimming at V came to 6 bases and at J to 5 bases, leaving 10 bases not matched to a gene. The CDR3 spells CASTEGLAGDEQYF. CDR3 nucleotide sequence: TGCGCCAGCACCGAGGGCCTAGCGGGTGACGAGCAGTACTTC.

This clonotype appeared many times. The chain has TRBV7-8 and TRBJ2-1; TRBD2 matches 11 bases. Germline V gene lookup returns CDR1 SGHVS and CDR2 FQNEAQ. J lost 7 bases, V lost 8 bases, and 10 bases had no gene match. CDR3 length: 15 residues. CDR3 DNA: TGTGCCAGCGTGTTATCGGGACTAGCGGTAAATGAGCAGTTCTTC. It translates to CASVLSGLAVNEQFF.

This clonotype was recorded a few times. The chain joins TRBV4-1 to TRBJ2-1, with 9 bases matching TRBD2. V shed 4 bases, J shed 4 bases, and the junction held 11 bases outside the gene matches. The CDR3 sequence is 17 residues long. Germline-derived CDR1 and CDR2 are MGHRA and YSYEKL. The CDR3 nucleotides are TGCGCCAGCAGCCCTTCCCCTATAGCGGGAGTATACAATGAGCAGTTCTTC. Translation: CASSPSPIAGVYNEQFF.

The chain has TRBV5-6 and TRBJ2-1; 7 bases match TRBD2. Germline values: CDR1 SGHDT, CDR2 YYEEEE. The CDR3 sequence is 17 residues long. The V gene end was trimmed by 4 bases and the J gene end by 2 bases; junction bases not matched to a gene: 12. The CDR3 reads CASSQSLAGTPYNEQFF. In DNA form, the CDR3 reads TGTGCCAGCAGCCAGTCTTTAGCGGGTACCCCCTACAATGAGCAGTTCTTC.

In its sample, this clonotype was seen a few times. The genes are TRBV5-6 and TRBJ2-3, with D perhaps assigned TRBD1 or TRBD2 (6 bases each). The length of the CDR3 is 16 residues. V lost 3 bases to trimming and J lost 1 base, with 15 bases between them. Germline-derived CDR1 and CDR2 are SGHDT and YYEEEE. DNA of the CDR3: TGTGCCAGCAGCTCGGGGGCGGGACTCCGCACAGATACGCAGTATTTT. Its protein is CASSSGAGLRTDTQYF.

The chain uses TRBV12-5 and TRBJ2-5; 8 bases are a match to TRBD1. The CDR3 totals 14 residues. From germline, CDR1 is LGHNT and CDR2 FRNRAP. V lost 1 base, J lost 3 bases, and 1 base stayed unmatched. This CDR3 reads CASGLEQGEETQYF. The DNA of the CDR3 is TGTGCTAGTGGTTTGGAACAGGGGGAAGAGACCCAGTACTTC. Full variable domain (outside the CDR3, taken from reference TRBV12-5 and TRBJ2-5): DARVTQTPRHKVTEMGQEVTMRCQPILGHNTVFWYRQTMMQGLELLAYFRNRAPLDDSGMPKDRFSAEMPDATLATLKIQPSEPRDSAVYFCASGLEQGEETQYFGPGTRLLVL.

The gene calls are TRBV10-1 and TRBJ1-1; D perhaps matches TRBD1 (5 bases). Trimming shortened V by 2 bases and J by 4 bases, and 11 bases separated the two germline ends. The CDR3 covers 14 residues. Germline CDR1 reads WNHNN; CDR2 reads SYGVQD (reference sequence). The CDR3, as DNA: TGCGCCAGCAGTGAGCTAAAAGGGGTCACTGAAGCTTTCTTT. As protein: CASSELKGVTEAFF.

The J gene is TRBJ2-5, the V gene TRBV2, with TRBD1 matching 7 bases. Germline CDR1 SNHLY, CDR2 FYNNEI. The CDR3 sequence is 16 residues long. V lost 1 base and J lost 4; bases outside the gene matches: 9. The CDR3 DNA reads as TGTGCCAGCAGTGAAGGGGGGACAGTCGACCGAGAGACCCAGTACTTC. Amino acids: CASSEGGTVDRETQYF.

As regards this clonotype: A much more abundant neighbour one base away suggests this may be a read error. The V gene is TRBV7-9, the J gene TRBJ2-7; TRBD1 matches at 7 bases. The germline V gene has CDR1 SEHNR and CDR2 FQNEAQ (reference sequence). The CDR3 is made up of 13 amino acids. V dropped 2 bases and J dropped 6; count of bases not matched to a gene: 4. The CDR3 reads CASSLPAGGEQYF. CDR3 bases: TGTGCCAGCAGCTTACCGGCAGGGGGCGAGCAGTACTTC.

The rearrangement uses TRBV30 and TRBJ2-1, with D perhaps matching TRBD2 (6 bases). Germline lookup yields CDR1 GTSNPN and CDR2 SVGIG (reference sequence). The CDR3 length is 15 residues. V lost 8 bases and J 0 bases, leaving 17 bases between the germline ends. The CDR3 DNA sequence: TGTGCCGGAGGGGCTGGACCCAGCTCCTACAATGAGCAGTTCTTC. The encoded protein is CAGGAGPSSYNEQFF.